Given below is one T cell receptor beta chain in context. Its antigen is currently not known. Per-nucleotide qualities are absent, and no much larger clonotype sits a single base away. This sample was taken from a study of vaccination effects on CD4 cells after COVID-19 (dated by TCRdb to between 2022 and 2023). In the study overall: In the ViraFEST assay, PBMC were stimulated with viral peptide pools, and TCR sequencing was then used to find antigen-specific CD4+ T cell clonotypes based on their expansion. Two doses of either the BNT162b2 or the mRNA-1273 mRNA SARS-CoV-2 vaccine were administered to participants. Pre-vaccine samples were drawn from a couple of convalescent patients 16 days and one week before the first dose, at 142 and 148 days after COVID-19 diagnosis. Over 1.5 million PBMC per well were cultured with approximately 10 ug/ml peptides in IMDM containing around 4.6% human AB serum, 8.5 to 10 IU/ml IL-2 and gentamicin. SARS-CoV-2 spike-specific CD4+ TCR repertoires were compared before and after mRNA vaccination in COVID-19 convalescent patients and in infection-naive vaccine recipients. The full study included roughly 11 COVID-19 convalescent patients and several SARS-CoV-2-naive healthy vaccine recipients. Cultures from other donors in the study were sequenced with the Oncomine TCR Beta short-read assay on an Illumina iSeq 100.

To prepare the library, the immunoSEQ multiplex PCR assay was applied. DNA from the CD4+ T cells that had been cultured and isolated underwent TCR beta CDR3 sequencing. Processing in the source paper ran as follows. Non-productive TCR sequences were discarded, and reads were trimmed to the CDR3 region, with only CDR3s of 7 or more amino acids retained. The MANAFEST web app was used to identify antigen-specific clonotypes by comparing expansion in peptide wells with expansion in reference cultures. To count as positive, a clone had to show expansion at FDR<0.05 compared with the reference and with all other wells, an odds ratio above 5, and a frequency above 0.1% in two replicate wells. A clonotype was defined as cross-reactive if the clonotype was significantly expanded both in SARS-CoV-2 spike wells and in at least one common cold coronavirus spike condition. Using the stringdist R package, CDR3 similarity was measured by Levenshtein distance, and unrooted trees were constructed with ape in R 3.6.1. Sourced from immuneACCESS, this table was stored by TCRdb with only in-frame sequences that have V and J called. A share of the clones is absent; for the studies checked, an unresolved V gene accounts for under half, and the remainder has no known explanation. The V and J calls and clone size come from that table; D and trimming were worked out from the DNA. The sample table records about 51,000 clones; approximately 74% of these occur just once. Roughly 8.7% of the sample comes from the top ten.

After around ten days of culture, CD4+ T cells were isolated with the EasySep CD4+ T cell isolation kit. Convalescent patients had PCR-confirmed SARS-CoV-2 infection between March and December 2020, before Alpha, Beta and Delta variants emerged in the United States. Half of the culture medium was replaced with fresh IL-2-containing medium on days 3 and 7. Unless noted otherwise, every peptide stimulation condition was cultured in triplicate wells. PBMC were separated from whole blood using Ficoll-Paque Plus gradient centrifugation and were then either cryopreserved at -140C or used fresh. The QIAamp micro DNA kit was used to extract genomic DNA from the cultured CD4+ T cells. What the authors observed across the whole study: At late post-vaccination timepoints, both infection-induced and vaccine-induced clones showed marked clonal contraction, consistent with waning T cell responses. Limitations of the study were the small number of convalescent patients and the absence of early post-infection timepoints. For convalescent patients, new clones induced by the vaccine made up most of the post-vaccine spike-reactive repertoire, and these new clones were largely distinct from the clones induced by infection.

Trimming accounts for 1 base at V and 4 bases at J, while the number of junction bases matched to no gene is 8. Its CDR3 holds 16 amino acids, cysteine through phenylalanine. Solely the CDR3 DNA is kept, with 48 bases framed from the first base. The germline V gene yields MNHNS for CDR1 and SASEGT for CDR2. The rearranged segments are TRBV6-1 and TRBJ1-2; TRBD1 agrees with 8 junctional bases. The source was CD4+ T cells from PBMCs cultured without peptide, collected before COVID-19 vaccination. The receptor was isolated from a human donor who had a prior SARS-CoV-2 infection. DNA sequence: TGTGCCAGCAGTGAAGGGACAGGGTGGTTTATCTATGGCTACACCTTC. Its translation is CASSEGTGWFIYGYTF.